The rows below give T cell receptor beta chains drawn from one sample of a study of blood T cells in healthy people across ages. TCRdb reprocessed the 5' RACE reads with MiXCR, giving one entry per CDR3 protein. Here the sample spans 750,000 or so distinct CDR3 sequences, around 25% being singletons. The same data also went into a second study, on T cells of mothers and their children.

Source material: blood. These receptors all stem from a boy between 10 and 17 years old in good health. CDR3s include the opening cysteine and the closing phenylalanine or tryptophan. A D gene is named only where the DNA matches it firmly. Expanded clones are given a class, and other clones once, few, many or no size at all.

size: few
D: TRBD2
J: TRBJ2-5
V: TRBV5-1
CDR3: CASSLGTSGIHQETQYF
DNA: TGCGCCAGCAGCCTCGGGACTAGCGGAATCCACCAAGAGACCCAGTACTTC

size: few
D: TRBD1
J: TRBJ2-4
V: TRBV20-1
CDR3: CSARGQTGMYDIQYF
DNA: TGCAGTGCTAGAGGCCAGACAGGGATGTACGACATTCAGTACTTC

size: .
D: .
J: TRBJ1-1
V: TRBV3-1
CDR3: CASSHEGSKAFF
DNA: TGTGCCAGCAGCCATGAGGGGAGTAAGGCTTTCTTT

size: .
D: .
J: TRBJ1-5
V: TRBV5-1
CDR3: CASSPSGGNRPQHF
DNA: TGCGCCAGCAGCCCGAGCGGGGGAAATCGGCCCCAGCATTTT

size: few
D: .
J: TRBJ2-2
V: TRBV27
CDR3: CATTGRLRPGELFF
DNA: TGTGCCACTACGGGACGGCTTCGACCCGGGGAGCTGTTTTTT

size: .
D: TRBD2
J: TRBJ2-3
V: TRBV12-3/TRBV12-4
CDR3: CASSDSGSGTDTQYF
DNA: TGTGCCAGCAGTGATAGCGGGAGCGGCACAGATACGCAGTATTTT

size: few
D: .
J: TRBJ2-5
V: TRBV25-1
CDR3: CASSEYTALQETQYF
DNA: TGTGCCAGCAGTGAATATACGGCACTCCAAGAGACCCAGTACTTC

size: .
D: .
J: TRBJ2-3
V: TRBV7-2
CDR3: CASSLAGSGSTDTQYF
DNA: TGTGCCAGCAGCTTAGCCGGGAGTGGGAGCACAGATACGCAGTATTTT

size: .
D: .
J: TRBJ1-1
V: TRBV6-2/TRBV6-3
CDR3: CASSYSLKSTEAFF
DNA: TGTGCCAGCAGTTATAGTCTTAAGAGCACTGAAGCTTTCTTT

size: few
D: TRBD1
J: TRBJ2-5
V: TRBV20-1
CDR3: CSAEKTGSETQYF
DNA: TGCAGTGCGGAAAAGACAGGGTCAGAGACCCAGTACTTC

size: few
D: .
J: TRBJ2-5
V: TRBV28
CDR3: CASSHAKNAGAEVETQYF
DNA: TGTGCCAGCAGTCACGCAAAAAACGCGGGGGCGGAGGTAGAGACCCAGTACTTC

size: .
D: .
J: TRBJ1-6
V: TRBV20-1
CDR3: CSATGHYNSPLHF
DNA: TGCAGTGCTACCGGACATTATAATTCACCCCTCCACTTT

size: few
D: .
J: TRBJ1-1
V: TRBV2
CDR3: CASSIRQQNTEAFF
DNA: TGTGCCAGCAGCATAAGACAGCAGAACACTGAAGCTTTCTTT

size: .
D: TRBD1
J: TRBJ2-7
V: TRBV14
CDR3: CASSRDRLPEQYF
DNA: TGTGCCAGCAGCCGGGACAGGTTGCCCGAGCAGTACTTC

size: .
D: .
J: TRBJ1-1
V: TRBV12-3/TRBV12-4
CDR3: CASSLGEVPEAFF
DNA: TGTGCCAGCAGTTTAGGTGAGGTCCCTGAAGCTTTCTTT

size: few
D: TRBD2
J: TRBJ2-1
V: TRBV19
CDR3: CASAGRPGLAGGPGDEQFF
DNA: TGTGCCAGCGCCGGGCGACCGGGACTAGCGGGAGGGCCAGGGGATGAGCAGTTCTTC

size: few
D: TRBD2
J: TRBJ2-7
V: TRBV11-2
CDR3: CASSSRTSGSLGEQYF
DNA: TGTGCCAGCAGCTCCCGGACTAGCGGGAGTCTCGGCGAGCAGTACTTC

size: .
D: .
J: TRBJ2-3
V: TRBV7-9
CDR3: CASSLISLNTDTQYF
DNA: TGTGCCAGCAGCTTAATCTCGTTAAACACAGATACGCAGTATTTT

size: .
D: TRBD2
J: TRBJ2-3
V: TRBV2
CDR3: CASSPGLAGGRDTDTQYF
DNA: TGTGCCAGCAGTCCGGGACTAGCGGGGGGGCGAGACACAGATACGCAGTATTTT

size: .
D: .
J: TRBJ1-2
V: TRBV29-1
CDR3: CSVGEVGTEYGYTF
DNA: TGCAGCGTTGGGGAGGTCGGGACCGAATATGGCTACACCTTC

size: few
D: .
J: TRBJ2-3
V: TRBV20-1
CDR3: CSANARGSTDTQYF
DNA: TGCAGTGCTAACGCGCGGGGAAGCACAGATACGCAGTATTTT

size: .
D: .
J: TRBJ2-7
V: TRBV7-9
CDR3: CASSLATVMGANREQYF
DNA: TGTGCCAGCAGCTTAGCTACAGTCATGGGGGCGAATCGGGAGCAGTACTTC

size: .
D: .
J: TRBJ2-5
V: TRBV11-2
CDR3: CASNSLGETQYF
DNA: TGTGCCAGCAACTCGTTGGGGGAGACCCAGTACTTC

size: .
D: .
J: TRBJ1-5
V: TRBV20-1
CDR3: CSARGPGWNQPQHF
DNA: TGCAGTGCTAGAGGCCCGGGATGGAATCAGCCCCAGCATTTT

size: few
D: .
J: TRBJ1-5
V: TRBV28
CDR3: CASSLPGATGQPQHF
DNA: TGTGCCAGCAGTTTACCGGGGGCAACGGGTCAGCCCCAGCATTTT

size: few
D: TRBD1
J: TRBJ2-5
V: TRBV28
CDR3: CASSSQTGGETQYF
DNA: TGTGCCAGCAGTTCCCAGACAGGGGGAGAGACCCAGTACTTC

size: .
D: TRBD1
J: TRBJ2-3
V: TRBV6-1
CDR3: CASRGTGRTDTQYF
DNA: TGTGCCAGCAGGGGGACAGGACGCACAGATACGCAGTATTTT

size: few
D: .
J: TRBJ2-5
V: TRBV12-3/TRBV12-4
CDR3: CASSLGGRRFF
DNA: TGTGCCAGCAGTTTAGGTGGGAGGCGGTTCTTC

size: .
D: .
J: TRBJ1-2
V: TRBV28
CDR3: CASSSGLLGNTF
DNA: TGTGCCAGCAGTTCGGGCCTACTCGGCAACACCTTC

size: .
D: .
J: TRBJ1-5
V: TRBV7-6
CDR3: CASSQERGYQPQHF
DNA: TGTGCCAGCAGCCAAGAGAGGGGGTATCAGCCCCAGCATTTT

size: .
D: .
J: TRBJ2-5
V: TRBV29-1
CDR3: CSVDLGRTQETQYF
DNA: TGCAGCGTTGACCTCGGACGGACACAAGAGACCCAGTACTTT

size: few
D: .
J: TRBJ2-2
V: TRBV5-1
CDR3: CASSTRDGSNTGELFF
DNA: TGCGCCAGCAGCACCCGGGACGGCTCGAACACCGGGGAGCTGTTTTTT

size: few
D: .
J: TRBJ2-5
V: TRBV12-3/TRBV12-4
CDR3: CASSLRHQETQYF
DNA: TGTGCCAGCAGTTTGAGGCACCAAGAGACCCAGTACTTC

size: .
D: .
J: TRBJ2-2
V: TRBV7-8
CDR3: CASSLIQITGELFF
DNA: TGTGCCAGCAGCTTAATCCAGATCACCGGGGAGCTGTTTTTT

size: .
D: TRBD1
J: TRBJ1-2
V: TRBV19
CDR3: CASSGQGPYGYTF
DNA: TGTGCCAGTAGCGGACAGGGACCCTATGGCTACACCTTC

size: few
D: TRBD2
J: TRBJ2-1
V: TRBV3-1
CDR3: CASSQDLAGGRYNEQFF
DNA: TGTGCCAGCAGCCAAGATTTAGCGGGAGGGAGGTACAATGAGCAGTTCTTC

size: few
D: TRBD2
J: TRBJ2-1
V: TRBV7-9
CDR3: CASSPLAGARNEQFF
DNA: TGTGCCAGCAGCCCGCTAGCGGGAGCACGGAATGAGCAGTTCTTC

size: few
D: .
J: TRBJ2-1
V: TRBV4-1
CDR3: CASRLRDWNNNEQFF
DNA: TGCGCCAGCAGACTCCGGGACTGGAATAACAATGAGCAGTTCTTC

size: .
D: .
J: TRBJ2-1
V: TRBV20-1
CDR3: CSARHLFGSSYNEQFF
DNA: TGCAGTGCTAGGCATCTCTTTGGCTCCTCTTACAATGAGCAGTTCTTC

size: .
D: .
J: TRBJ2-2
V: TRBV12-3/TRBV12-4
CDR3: CASSLWGELFF
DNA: TGTGCCAGCAGTTTGTGGGGGGAGCTGTTTTTT

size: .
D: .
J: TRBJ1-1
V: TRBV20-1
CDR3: CSARPNSGGLTSEAFF
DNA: TGCAGTGCTAGACCTAATTCCGGGGGCCTTACGTCAGAAGCTTTCTTT

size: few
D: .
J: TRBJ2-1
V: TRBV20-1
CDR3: CSALGSSEGIEQFF
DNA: TGCAGTGCCCTCGGGTCTAGCGAAGGGATTGAGCAGTTCTTC

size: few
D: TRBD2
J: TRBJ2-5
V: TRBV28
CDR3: CASSLGLKASGGQETQYF
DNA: TGTGCCAGCAGTTTAGGTTTAAAGGCTAGCGGGGGCCAAGAGACCCAGTACTTC

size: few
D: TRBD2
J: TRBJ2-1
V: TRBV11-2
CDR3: CASSFFLLAVQYNEQFF
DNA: TGTGCCAGCAGCTTTTTCCTACTAGCGGTACAATACAATGAGCAGTTCTTC

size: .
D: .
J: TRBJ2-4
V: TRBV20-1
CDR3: CSAADGSAKNIQYF
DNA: TGCAGTGCTGCGGACGGGTCAGCCAAAAACATTCAGTACTTC

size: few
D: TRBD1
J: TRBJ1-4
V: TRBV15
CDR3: CATSVDRGHREKLFF
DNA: TGTGCCACCAGCGTGGACAGGGGGCATCGTGAAAAACTGTTTTTT

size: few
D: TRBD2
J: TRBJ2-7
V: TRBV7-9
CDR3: CASSHAGGPNEQYF
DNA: TGTGCCAGCAGTCATGCGGGAGGGCCGAACGAGCAGTACTTC

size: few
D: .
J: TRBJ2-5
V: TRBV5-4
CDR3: CASSWRLVETQYF
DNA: TGTGCCAGCAGCTGGAGACTAGTTGAGACCCAGTACTTC

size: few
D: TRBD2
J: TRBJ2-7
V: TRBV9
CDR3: CASSAGTGARTSGRSYEQYF
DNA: TGTGCCAGCAGCGCGGGGACAGGGGCCAGGACTAGCGGGAGGTCCTACGAGCAGTACTTC

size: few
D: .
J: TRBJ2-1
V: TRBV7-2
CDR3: CASSLVTSPYNEQFF
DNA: TGTGCCAGCAGCTTAGTTACTTCCCCGTACAATGAGCAGTTCTTC

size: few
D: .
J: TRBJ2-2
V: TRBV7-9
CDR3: CASSSIIKQGRSGELFF
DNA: TGTGCCAGCAGCTCAATCATTAAACAGGGGAGGTCCGGGGAGCTGTTTTTT

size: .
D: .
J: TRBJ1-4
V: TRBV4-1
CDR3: CASSHEDSAASNEKLFF
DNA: TGCGCCAGCAGCCACGAAGACTCAGCAGCATCTAATGAAAAACTGTTTTTT

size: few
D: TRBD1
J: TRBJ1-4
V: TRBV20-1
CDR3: CSARLGGTANEKLFF
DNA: TGCAGTGCTAGATTGGGGGGGACAGCTAATGAAAAACTGTTTTTT

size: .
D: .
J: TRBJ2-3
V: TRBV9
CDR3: CASSSIQSQADTQYF
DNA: TGTGCCAGCAGCTCAATACAGAGTCAGGCAGATACGCAGTATTTT

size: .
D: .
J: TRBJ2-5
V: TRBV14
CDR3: CASSQERDTEETQYF
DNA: TGTGCCAGCAGCCAAGAGCGGGACACGGAAGAGACCCAGTACTTC

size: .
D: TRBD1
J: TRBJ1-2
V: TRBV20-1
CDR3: CSARDPGTVNYGYTF
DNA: TGCAGTGCTAGAGACCCCGGGACAGTGAACTATGGCTACACCTTC

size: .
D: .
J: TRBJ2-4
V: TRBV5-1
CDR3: CASSFKGGQNIQYF
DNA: TGCGCCAGCAGCTTTAAGGGAGGCCAAAACATTCAGTACTTC

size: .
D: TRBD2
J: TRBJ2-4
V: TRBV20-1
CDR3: CSARARTSQGIQYF
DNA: TGCAGTGCTAGGGCCCGGACTAGCCAGGGCATTCAGTACTTC